The 3 T cell receptor beta chains below come from one sample, sequenced in a study of shared clonotypes between healthy human individuals (dated by TCRdb to 2020 to 2022). Libraries were constructed by the immunoSEQ multiplex PCR assay. In TCRdb, the immuneACCESS table is reduced to in-frame sequences with V and J assigned. These tables do not hold every clone; where another copy was compared, an unresolved V gene accounts for under half, and the others remain unexplained. Counted in this sample were around 2.5 million clones; roughly 93% of them appeared once. In total, the top ten clones hold approximately 0.36% of the sample. Input material: naive CD4+ T cells from PBMCs. This specimen's cell subset or site label, per the study, means: CD45RA+ positively selected. All receptors come from a man between 18 and 29 years old in good health. Some clones in this sample may be carry-over from other donors' samples.

This chain links TRBV5-1 with TRBJ1-6; 7 positions agree with TRBD1. In germline, CDR1 is SGHRS, CDR2 YFSETQ. Unmatched junction bases numbered 16, after V lost 4 bases and J lost 9 bases. The CDR3 runs 17 residues. The CDR3 reads CASSPGPAGGSSSPLHF. As DNA, the CDR3 is TGCGCCAGCAGCCCAGGCCCGGCAGGGGGAAGCAGTTCACCCCTCCACTTT.

This rearrangement joins TRBV28 to TRBJ2-7, with 7 bases lining up with TRBD1. The CDR3 has 14 residues. The V and J ends lost 5 bases and 2 bases, in that order; junction bases with no gene match: 6. The germline V gene encodes CDR1 MDHEN and CDR2 SYDVKM. The CDR3 protein is CASSPGQATYEQYF. CDR3 coding DNA: TGTGCCAGCAGTCCCGGACAGGCGACCTACGAGCAGTACTTC. Full variable domain (missing parts from reference TRBV28 and TRBJ2-7): DVKVTQSSRYLVKRTGEKVFLECVQDMDHENMFWYRQDPGLGLRLIYFSYDVKMKEKGDIPEGYSVSREKKERFSLILESASTNQTSMYLCASSPGQATYEQYFGPGTRLTVT.

The chain is built from TRBV28 and TRBJ2-3; 9 bases line up with TRBD1. V lost 6 bases, J lost 6 bases, and 10 bases stayed unmatched. The CDR3 has 15 amino acids. Germline V lookup: CDR1 MDHEN, CDR2 SYDVKM. In nucleotides, the CDR3 is TGTGCCAGCAGATCGGACAGGGGACGCCTGGATACGCAGTATTTT. Its translation is CASRSDRGRLDTQYF.